This T cell receptor beta chain was obtained from a study of cytomegalovirus exposure and HLA in healthy donors. The study's findings and limits: Most TCR sequences were uncommon, yet certain public TCRs appeared in many donors.

The V end was cut by 3 bases, the J end by 2 bases, with 11 bases between. Looked up from germline, CDR1 is LGHNA and CDR2 is YNFKEQ. This CDR3 contains 15 residues. Points on this clone: What it binds is not known.

Use of 60 Vbeta and 13 Jbeta primers characterized the PCR. Profiled with immunoSEQ multiplex PCR; TCRdb holds only in-frame clones, not every one. In the table there are 110,000 to 150,000 clones, around three quarters of which are singletons. The receptor was isolated from a woman aged 55-70 years in good health and CMV-seropositive. The source material was PBMCs. V and J are TRBV4-2 and TRBJ1-5; D is possibly TRBD1 (5 bases). DNA for the CDR3: TGTGCCAGCAGCCACGGCGGGGGTGGCAATCAGCCCCAGCATTTT. Its translation: CASSHGGGGNQPQHF.